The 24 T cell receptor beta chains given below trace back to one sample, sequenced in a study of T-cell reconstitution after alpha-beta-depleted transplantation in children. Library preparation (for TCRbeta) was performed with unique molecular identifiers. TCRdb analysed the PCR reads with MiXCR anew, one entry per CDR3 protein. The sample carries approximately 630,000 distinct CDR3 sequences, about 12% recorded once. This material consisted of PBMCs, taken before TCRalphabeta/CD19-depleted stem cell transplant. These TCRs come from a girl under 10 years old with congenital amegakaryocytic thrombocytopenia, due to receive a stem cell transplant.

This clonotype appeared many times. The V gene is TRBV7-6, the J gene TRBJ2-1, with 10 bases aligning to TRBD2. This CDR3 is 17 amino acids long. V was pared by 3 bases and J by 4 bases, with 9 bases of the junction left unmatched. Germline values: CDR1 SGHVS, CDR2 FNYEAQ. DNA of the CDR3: TGTGCCAGCAGCTTTCCTAGAGCGGGAGGGAAGTACAATGAGCAGTTCTTC. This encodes CASSFPRAGGKYNEQFF.

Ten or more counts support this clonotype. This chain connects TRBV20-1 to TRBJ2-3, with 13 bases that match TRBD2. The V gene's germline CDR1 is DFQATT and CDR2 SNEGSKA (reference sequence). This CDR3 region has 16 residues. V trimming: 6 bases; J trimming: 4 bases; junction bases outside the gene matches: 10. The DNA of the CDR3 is TGCAGTGCCAGATCCCGGACTAGCGGGAGCTCAGATACGCAGTATTTT. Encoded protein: CSARSRTSGSSDTQYF.

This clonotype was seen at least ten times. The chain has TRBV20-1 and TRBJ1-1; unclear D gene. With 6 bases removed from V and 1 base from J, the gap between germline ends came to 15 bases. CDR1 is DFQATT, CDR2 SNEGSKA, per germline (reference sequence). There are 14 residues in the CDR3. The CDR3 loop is CSAQDPRGNTEAFF. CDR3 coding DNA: TGCAGTGCGCAAGATCCGCGGGGGAACACTGAAGCTTTCTTT.

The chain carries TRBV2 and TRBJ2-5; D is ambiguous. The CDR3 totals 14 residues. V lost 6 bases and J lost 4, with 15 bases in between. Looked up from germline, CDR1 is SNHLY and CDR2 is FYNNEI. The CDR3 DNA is TGTGCCAGCAGCTCCCTTTTGAGGCTAGAGACCCAGTACTTC. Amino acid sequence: CASSSLLRLETQYF.

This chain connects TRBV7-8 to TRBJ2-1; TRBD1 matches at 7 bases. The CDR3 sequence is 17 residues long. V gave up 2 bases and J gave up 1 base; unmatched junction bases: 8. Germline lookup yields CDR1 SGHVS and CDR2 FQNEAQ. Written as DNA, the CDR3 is TGTGCCAGCAGCTTACCCCGGACAGGTCTGTCCTACAATGAGCAGTTCTTC. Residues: CASSLPRTGLSYNEQFF.

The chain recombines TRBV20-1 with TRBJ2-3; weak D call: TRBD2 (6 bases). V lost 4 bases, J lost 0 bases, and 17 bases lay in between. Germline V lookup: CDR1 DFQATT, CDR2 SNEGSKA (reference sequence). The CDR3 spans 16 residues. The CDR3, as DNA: TGCAGTGCTATAAGCCAGCGGGCTTCTAGCACAGATACGCAGTATTTT. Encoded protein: CSAISQRASSTDTQYF.

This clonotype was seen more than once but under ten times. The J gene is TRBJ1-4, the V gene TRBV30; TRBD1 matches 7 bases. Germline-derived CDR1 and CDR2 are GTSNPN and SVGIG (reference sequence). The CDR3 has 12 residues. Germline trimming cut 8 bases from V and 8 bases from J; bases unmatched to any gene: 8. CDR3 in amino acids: CALGQGGEKLFF. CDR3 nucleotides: TGTGCCCTGGGGCAGGGGGGGGAAAAACTGTTTTTT. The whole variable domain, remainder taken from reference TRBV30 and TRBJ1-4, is SQTIHQWPATLVQPVGSPLSLECTVEGTSNPNLYWYRQAAGRGLQLLFYSVGIGQISSEVPQNLSASRPQDRQFILSSKKLLLSDSGFYLCALGQGGEKLFFGSGTQLSVL.

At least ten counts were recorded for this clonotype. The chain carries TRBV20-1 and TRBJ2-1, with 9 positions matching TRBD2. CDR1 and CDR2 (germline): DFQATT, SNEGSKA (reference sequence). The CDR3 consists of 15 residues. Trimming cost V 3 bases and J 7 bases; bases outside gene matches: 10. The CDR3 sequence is CSASDGTSPWNEQFF. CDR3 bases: TGCAGTGCTAGCGACGGGACTAGCCCTTGGAATGAGCAGTTCTTC.

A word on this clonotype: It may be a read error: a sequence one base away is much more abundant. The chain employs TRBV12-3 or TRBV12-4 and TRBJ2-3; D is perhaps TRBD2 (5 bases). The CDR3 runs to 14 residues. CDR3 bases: TGTGCCTGCAGTTCCACTAGTCCGACAGATACGCAGTATTTT. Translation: CACSSTSPTDTQYF.

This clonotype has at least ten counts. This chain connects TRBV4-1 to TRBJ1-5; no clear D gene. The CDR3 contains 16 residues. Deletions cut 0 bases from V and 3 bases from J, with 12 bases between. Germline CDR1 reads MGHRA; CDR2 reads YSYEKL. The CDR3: CASSQDPGRPNQPQHF. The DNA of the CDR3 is TGCGCCAGCAGCCAAGACCCAGGCCGGCCCAATCAGCCCCAGCATTTT.

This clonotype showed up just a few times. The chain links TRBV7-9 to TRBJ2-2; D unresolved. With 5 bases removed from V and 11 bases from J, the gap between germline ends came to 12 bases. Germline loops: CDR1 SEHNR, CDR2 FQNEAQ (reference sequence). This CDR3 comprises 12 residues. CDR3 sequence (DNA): TGTGCCAGCAGCCACGAACGAACAGAGCTGTTTTTT. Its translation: CASSHERTELFF.

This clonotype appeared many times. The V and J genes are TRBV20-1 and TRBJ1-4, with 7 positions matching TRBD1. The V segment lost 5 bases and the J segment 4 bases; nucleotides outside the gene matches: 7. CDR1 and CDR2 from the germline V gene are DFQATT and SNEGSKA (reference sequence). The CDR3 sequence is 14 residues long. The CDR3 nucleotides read TGCAGTGCTCCGCGCTCAGGGGGTAATGAAAAACTGTTTTTT. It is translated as CSAPRSGGNEKLFF.

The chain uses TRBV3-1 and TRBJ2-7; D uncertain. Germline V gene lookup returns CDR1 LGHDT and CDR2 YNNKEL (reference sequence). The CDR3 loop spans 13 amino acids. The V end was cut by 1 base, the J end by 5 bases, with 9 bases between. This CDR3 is CASSQGSFNEQYF. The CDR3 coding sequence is TGTGCCAGCAGCCAAGGGAGTTTCAACGAGCAGTACTTC.

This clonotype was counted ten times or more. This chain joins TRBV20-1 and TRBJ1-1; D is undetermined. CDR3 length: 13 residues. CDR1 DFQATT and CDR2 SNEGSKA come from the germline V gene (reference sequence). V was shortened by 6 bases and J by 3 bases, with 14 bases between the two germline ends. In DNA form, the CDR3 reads TGCAGTGCCCGGACTCTGCGGGACACTGAAGCTTTCTTT. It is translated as CSARTLRDTEAFF.

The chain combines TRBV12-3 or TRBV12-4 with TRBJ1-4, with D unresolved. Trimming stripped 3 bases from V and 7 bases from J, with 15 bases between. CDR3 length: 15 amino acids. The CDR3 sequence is CASSFFSGYREKLFF. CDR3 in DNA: TGTGCCAGCAGTTTTTTTTCGGGTTATCGTGAAAAACTGTTTTTT.

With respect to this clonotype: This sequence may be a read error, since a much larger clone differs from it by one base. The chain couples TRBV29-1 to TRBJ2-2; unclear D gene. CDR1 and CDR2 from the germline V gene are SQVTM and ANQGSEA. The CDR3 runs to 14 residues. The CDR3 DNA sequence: TGCGGCGTTGAAGATTTTTTGCAAACCGGGGAGCTGTTTTTT. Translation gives CGVEDFLQTGELFF.

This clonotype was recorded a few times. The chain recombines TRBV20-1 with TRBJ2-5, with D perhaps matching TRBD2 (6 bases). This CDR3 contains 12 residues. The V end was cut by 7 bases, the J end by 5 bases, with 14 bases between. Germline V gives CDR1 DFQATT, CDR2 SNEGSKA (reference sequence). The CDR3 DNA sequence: TGCAGTGTCATCCGGGGGTATGAGACCCAGTACTTC. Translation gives CSVIRGYETQYF.

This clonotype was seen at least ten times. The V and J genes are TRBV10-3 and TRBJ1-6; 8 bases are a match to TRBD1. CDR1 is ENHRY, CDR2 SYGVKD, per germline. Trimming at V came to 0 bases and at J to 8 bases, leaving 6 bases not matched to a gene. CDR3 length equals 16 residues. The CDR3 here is CAISESSQGADSPLHF. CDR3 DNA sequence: TGTGCCATCAGTGAGTCGAGTCAGGGGGCGGATTCACCCCTCCACTTT.

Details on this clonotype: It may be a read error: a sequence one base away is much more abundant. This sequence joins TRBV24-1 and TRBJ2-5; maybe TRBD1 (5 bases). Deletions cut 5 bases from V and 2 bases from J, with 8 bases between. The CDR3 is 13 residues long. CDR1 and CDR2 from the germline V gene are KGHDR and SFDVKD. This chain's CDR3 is CATSVTDQETQYF. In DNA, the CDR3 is TGTGCCACCAGTGTGACAGATCAAGAGACCCAGTACTTC.

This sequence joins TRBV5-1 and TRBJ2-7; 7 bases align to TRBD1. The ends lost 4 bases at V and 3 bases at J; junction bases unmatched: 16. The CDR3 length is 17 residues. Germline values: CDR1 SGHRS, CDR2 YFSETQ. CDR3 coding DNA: TGCGCCAGCAGCCGAACCTCCGGGACAGTACTAAACTACGAGCAGTACTTC. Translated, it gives CASSRTSGTVLNYEQYF.

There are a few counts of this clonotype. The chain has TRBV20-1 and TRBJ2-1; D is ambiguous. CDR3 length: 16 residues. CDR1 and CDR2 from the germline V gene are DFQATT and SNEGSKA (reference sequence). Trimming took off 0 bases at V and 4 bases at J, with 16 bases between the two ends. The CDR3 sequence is CSARDLVPDYYNEQFF. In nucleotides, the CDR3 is TGCAGTGCTAGAGATCTAGTACCCGATTATTACAATGAGCAGTTCTTC.

The chain's CDR3 is CASSPKGFAGELFF. In DNA, the CDR3 is TGCGCCAGCAGCCCGAAGGGGTTCGCCGGGGAGCTGTTTTTT. The gene calls are TRBV5-1 and TRBJ2-2; D might be TRBD1 (5 bases). The V and J ends lost 4 bases and 6 bases respectively, with 13 bases between them. Germline CDR1 SGHRS, CDR2 YFSETQ. The CDR3 has 14 residues. Looking up the rest from reference TRBV5-1 and TRBJ2-2 gives the full variable domain: KAGVTQTPRYLIKTRGQQVTLSCSPISGHRSVSWYQQTPGQGLQFLFEYFSETQRNKGNFPGRFSGRQFSNSRSEMNVSTLELGDSALYLCASSPKGFAGELFFGEGSRLTVL.

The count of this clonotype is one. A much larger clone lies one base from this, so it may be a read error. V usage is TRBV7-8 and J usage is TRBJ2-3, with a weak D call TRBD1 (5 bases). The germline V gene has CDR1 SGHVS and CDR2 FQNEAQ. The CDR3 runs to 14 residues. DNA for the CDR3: TGTGCCAGCAGCTTAAGCCAGGGAACAGATACGCATTATTTT. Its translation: CASSLSQGTDTHYF.

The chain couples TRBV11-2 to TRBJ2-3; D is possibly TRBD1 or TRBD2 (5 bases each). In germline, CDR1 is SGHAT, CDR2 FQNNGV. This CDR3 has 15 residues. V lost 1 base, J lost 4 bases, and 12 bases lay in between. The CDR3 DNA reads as TGTGCCAGCAGCTTAGTAGAGCTGGGACCAGATACGCAGTATTTT. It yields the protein CASSLVELGPDTQYF. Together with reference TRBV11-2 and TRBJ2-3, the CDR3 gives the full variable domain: EAGVAQSPRYKIIEKRQSVAFWCNPISGHATLYWYQQILGQGPKLLIQFQNNGVVDDSQLPKDRFSAERLKGVDSTLKIQPAKLEDSAVYLCASSLVELGPDTQYFGPGTRLTVL.